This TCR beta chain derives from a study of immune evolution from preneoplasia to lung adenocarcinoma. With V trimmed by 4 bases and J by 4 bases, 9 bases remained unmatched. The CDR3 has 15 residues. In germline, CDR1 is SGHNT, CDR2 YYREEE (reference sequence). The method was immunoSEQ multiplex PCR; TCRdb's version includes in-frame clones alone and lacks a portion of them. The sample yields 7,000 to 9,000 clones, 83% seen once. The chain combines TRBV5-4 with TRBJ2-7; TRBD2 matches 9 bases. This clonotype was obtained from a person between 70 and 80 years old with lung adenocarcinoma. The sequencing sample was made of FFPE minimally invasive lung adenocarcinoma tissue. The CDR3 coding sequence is TGTGCCAGCAGCGACCCATCTAGCGGGGTTTACGAGCAGTACTTC. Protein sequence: CASSDPSSGVYEQYF.